The next 26 T cell receptor beta chains were all read from a single sample in a study of T cell responses to AZD1222 COVID-19 vaccine. The protocol was immunoSEQ multiplex PCR, while the TCRdb copy is restricted to in-frame clones and leaves out a portion. The data show some 120,000 clones, about 90% seen once. The sequences come from peripheral blood, collected on day 0 of AZD1222 vaccination. The receptors originated from an adult in good health.

This rearrangement joins TRBV11-2 to TRBJ1-1; possibly TRBD1 for D (5 bases). V gave up 8 bases and J gave up 5 bases, with 21 bases separating them. The germline gives CDR1 SGHAT, CDR2 FQNNGV. The CDR3 length is 15 residues. The chain's CDR3 is CASPLGTKWGTEAFF. Written as DNA, the CDR3 is TGTGCCAGCCCTTTAGGGACGAAATGGGGGACTGAAGCTTTCTTT.

The V gene is TRBV9, the J gene TRBJ1-1; D is uncertain. The ends were cut back, 0 bases at V and 5 bases at J, with 11 bases in the middle. CDR3 length equals 14 residues. CDR1 and CDR2 from the germline V gene are SGDLS and YYNGEE. The CDR3: CASSVGIGATEAFF. The CDR3 DNA follows: TGTGCCAGCAGCGTAGGGATCGGAGCTACTGAAGCTTTCTTT.

In its sample, this clone was seen once. The V call is TRBV11-2, the J call TRBJ2-2; tentatively, D is TRBD1 (6 bases). CDR1 is SGHAT and CDR2 is FQNNGV in the germline V gene. Trimming shortened V by 6 bases and J by 4 bases, and 15 bases separated the two germline ends. This CDR3 contains 15 residues. CDR3 nucleotides: TGTGCCAGCAGTCGACCGGGACACCCCACCGGGGAGCTGTTTTTT. Translation gives CASSRPGHPTGELFF.

This clone was recorded only once. The chain carries TRBV5-1 and TRBJ2-3, with D maybe TRBD1 (6 bases). Trimming removed 4 bases from V and 5 bases from J, with 14 bases in between. The CDR3 is 14 amino acids. Germline-derived CDR1 and CDR2 are SGHRS and YFSETQ. In DNA form, the CDR3 reads TGCGCCAGCAGCCCTTCACAGGGCGGAGATACGCAGTATTTT. Encoded protein: CASSPSQGGDTQYF.

J is TRBJ1-4 and V is TRBV19; the D is unclear. Per germline, CDR1 LNHDA and CDR2 SQIVND (reference sequence). The CDR3 length is 11 residues. Trimming removed 9 bases at V and 8 bases at J, with 10 bases between. CDR3 in DNA: TGTGCCAGCGGCCTAGGGGAAAAACTGTTTTTT. It encodes CASGLGEKLFF.

This chain uses TRBV6-5 with TRBJ1-1; 10 bases line up with TRBD1. Germline lookup yields CDR1 MNHEY and CDR2 SVGAGI. The J segment lost 7 bases and the V segment lost 7 bases, leaving 9 bases of the junction unmatched. The CDR3 covers 14 residues. DNA of the CDR3: TGTGCCAGCATTTCGACAGGGGGCCGCGGTGAAGCTTTCTTT. It specifies CASISTGGRGEAFF.

The chain has TRBV29-1 and TRBJ1-5, with D unresolved. Per germline, CDR1 SQVTM and CDR2 ANQGSEA. This CDR3 spans 13 amino acids. V was shortened by 4 bases and J by 6 bases, with 13 bases between the two germline ends. CDR3 protein: CSVAQAYGQPQHF. The CDR3 DNA sequence: TGCAGCGTTGCGCAGGCATACGGTCAGCCCCAGCATTTT.

V usage is TRBV7-8 and J usage is TRBJ1-3; D is unresolved. CDR1 SGHVS and CDR2 FQNEAQ come from the germline V gene. The germline V and J ends were trimmed by 10 bases and 2 bases, with 12 bases remaining between them. The CDR3 is 13 residues long. The CDR3 nucleotides are TGTGCCACACGTATAGAACCTGGAAACACCATATATTTT. Translating gives CATRIEPGNTIYF.

This chain links TRBV2 with TRBJ1-4; TRBD1 matches at 7 bases. The CDR3 is 15 amino acids. J gave up 6 bases and V 7 bases, and 11 bases lay outside the gene matches. Germline loops: CDR1 SNHLY, CDR2 FYNNEI. CDR3 in DNA: TGTGCCAGCAAAGAAAGTGAACAGGGGCATGAAAAACTGTTTTTT. It encodes CASKESEQGHEKLFF. Together with reference TRBV2 and TRBJ1-4, the CDR3 gives the full variable domain: EPEVTQTPSHQVTQMGQEVILRCVPISNHLYFYWYRQILGQKVEFLVSFYNNEISEKSEIFDDQFSVERPDGSNFTLKIRSTKLEDSAMYFCASKESEQGHEKLFFGSGTQLSVL.

CDR3 sequence reads: CASSQDRGHQGYGYTF. In nucleotides, the CDR3 is TGTGCCAGCAGCCAGGACAGGGGGCATCAGGGCTATGGCTACACCTTC. The chain is built from TRBV5-6 and TRBJ1-2; 11 nucleotides match TRBD1. The CDR3 covers 16 residues. Germline CDR1 SGHDT, CDR2 YYEEEE. Trimming removed 4 bases from V and 4 bases from J; junction bases left unmatched: 9.

This clone came up once. This chain connects TRBV6-5 to TRBJ2-4, with D uncertain. V lost 2 bases and J lost 15, with 26 bases in between. The CDR3 loop spans 16 amino acids. CDR1 is MNHEY and CDR2 is SVGAGI in the germline V gene. The CDR3: CASSYQISIGRLLMYF. The CDR3 DNA follows: TGTGCCAGCAGTTACCAAATCAGTATAGGTAGGCTGCTTATGTACTTC.

This rearrangement joins TRBV6-5 to TRBJ1-4; D is ambiguous. This CDR3 region has 13 residues. Trimming took 8 bases from V and 2 from J, leaving 9 bases between them. Germline lookup yields CDR1 MNHEY and CDR2 SVGAGI. CDR3 residues: CASCPLTNEKLFF. CDR3 nucleotides: TGTGCCAGCTGTCCTTTGACTAATGAAAAACTGTTTTTT.

The chain carries TRBV18 and TRBJ1-4; D ambiguous. The CDR3 extends over 11 amino acids. The V gene lost 6 bases and the J gene lost 4 bases, with 3 bases spanning the gap. The germline V gene has CDR1 KGHSH and CDR2 LQKENI. The DNA for the CDR3 is TGTGCCAGCTCCCTTAATGAAAAACTGTTTTTT. It is translated as CASSLNEKLFF.

This sequence joins TRBV24-1 and TRBJ2-2, with TRBD2 matching 12 bases. Germline V gene sequence: CDR1 KGHDR, CDR2 SFDVKD. CDR3 length equals 17 residues. V shed 3 bases, J shed 6 bases, and the junction held 7 bases outside the gene matches. CDR3 bases: TGTGCCACCAGTGATCGACTAGCGGGAGTATACTCCGGGGAGCTGTTTTTT. It yields the protein CATSDRLAGVYSGELFF.

The V call is TRBV3-1 (or the pseudogene TRBV3-2), the J call TRBJ1-2; tentative D call: TRBD1 (6 bases). V was pared by 4 bases and J by 4 bases, with 16 bases between. Germline V gives CDR1 LGHDT, CDR2 YNNKEL (reference sequence). The CDR3 consists of 15 residues. The CDR3 coding sequence is TGTGCCAGCAGCCCCATCCCGGGACAAGTCTATGGCTACACCTTC. Translated: CASSPIPGQVYGYTF.

The gene calls are TRBV5-8 and TRBJ2-3; 9 positions agree with TRBD1. The V segment lost 4 bases and the J segment 2 bases; nucleotides outside the gene matches: 2. Germline CDR1 and CDR2: SGHTS and YDEGEE. This CDR3 region has 14 residues. Here the CDR3 reads CASSDRGATDTQYF. The CDR3 nucleotides read TGTGCCAGCAGCGACAGGGGGGCCACAGATACGCAGTATTTT.

This rearrangement joins TRBV5-4 to TRBJ1-1; D remains ambiguous. The CDR3 loop spans 14 amino acids. CDR1 and CDR2 (germline): SGHNT, YYREEE (reference sequence). Trimming cost V 4 bases and J 1 base, with 11 bases left between them. The CDR3 DNA follows: TGTGCCAGCAGCCAGGAAACCGCGAACACTGAAGCTTTCTTT. Protein product: CASSQETANTEAFF. The variable domain in full, completed from reference TRBV5-4 and TRBJ1-1, reads ETGVTQSPTHLIKTRGQQVTLRCSSQSGHNTVSWYQQALGQGPQFIFQYYREEENGRGNFPPRFSGLQFPNYSSELNVNALELDDSALYLCASSQETANTEAFFGQGTRLTVV.

The DNA for the CDR3 is TGCGCCAGCAGCCAAGATCTTCGGTCGACTTTCTTT. It translates to CASSQDLRSTFF. The genes are TRBV4-1 and TRBJ1-1; D is unclear. Trimming took off 0 bases at V and 12 bases at J, with 11 bases between the two ends. The germline V gene encodes CDR1 MGHRA and CDR2 YSYEKL. There are 12 residues in the CDR3.

Concerning this clone: At one boundary the junction diverges from the germline segment, which might be a read error. V is TRBV24-1 and J is TRBJ2-2; the D gene is possibly TRBD2 (6 bases). CDR3 length equals 14 residues. Germline V gives CDR1 KGHDR, CDR2 SFDVKD. In nucleotides, the CDR3 is TGTGCCAGCAGTCGAGGGCGGGGCACCGGGGAGCTGTTTTTT. It specifies CASSRGRGTGELFF.

DNA of the CDR3: TGCGGCGGGGGCTTTACTGGAAACACCATATATTTT. Its translation is CGGGFTGNTIYF. The rearrangement joins TRBV29-1 to TRBJ1-3; possibly TRBD1 for D (6 bases). The CDR3 contains 12 residues. The germline V gene has CDR1 SQVTM and CDR2 ANQGSEA.

V is TRBV19 and J is TRBJ2-1; D perhaps matches TRBD2 (6 bases). Trimming removed 3 bases at V and 3 bases at J, with 9 bases between. This CDR3 is 14 amino acids long. Germline CDR1 and CDR2: LNHDA and SQIVND (reference sequence). For the CDR3, the DNA is TGTGCCAGTAGTATTAGCGGCGACTACAATGAGCAGTTCTTC. This encodes CASSISGDYNEQFF.

This chain uses TRBV5-1 with TRBJ1-1, with D maybe TRBD1 (5 bases). The length of the CDR3 is 12 residues. V was cut by 4 bases and J by 1 base, with 5 bases left in between. Germline assignment: CDR1 SGHRS and CDR2 YFSETQ. The CDR3 sequence: CASSQGNTEAFF. The CDR3 DNA reads as TGCGCCAGCAGCCAGGGGAACACTGAAGCTTTCTTT.

The chain combines TRBV4-2 with TRBJ2-2; D perhaps matches TRBD2 (6 bases). CDR3 length: 17 residues. With 1 base removed from V and 3 bases from J, the gap between germline ends came to 15 bases. Germline assignment: CDR1 LGHNA and CDR2 YNFKEQ. The CDR3 bases are TGTGCCAGCAGCCAAGCCCCGCTGGCTAGCGACACCGGGGAGCTGTTTTTT. Protein sequence: CASSQAPLASDTGELFF.

CDR3 in amino acids: CASSLAGRGRNYGYTF. The CDR3 nucleotides read TGTGCCAGCAGCTTAGCCGGCCGGGGAAGGAACTATGGCTACACCTTC. The chain employs TRBV7-9 and TRBJ1-2; no firm D call. CDR1 SEHNR and CDR2 FQNEAQ come from the germline V gene (reference sequence). The V gene lost 0 bases and the J gene lost 2 bases, with 13 bases spanning the gap. The CDR3 runs 16 residues.

The chain has TRBV27 and TRBJ2-7; D may be TRBD2 (5 bases). The CDR3 sequence is 13 residues long. V dropped 2 bases and J dropped 4 bases, with 9 bases sitting between them. Germline CDR1 MNHEY, CDR2 SMNVEV (reference sequence). The CDR3 here is CASSLGGPYEQYF. The CDR3 DNA reads TGTGCCAGCAGTTTAGGAGGACCATACGAGCAGTACTTC.

V gene TRBV5-1 combines with J gene TRBJ2-7; no clear D. V was trimmed by 0 bases and J by 4 bases, leaving 14 bases between them. The length of the CDR3 is 15 residues. Germline V gives CDR1 SGHRS, CDR2 YFSETQ. Here the CDR3 DNA reads TGCGCCAGCAGCTTGGTTGGAGATAGTGGGTACGAGCAGTACTTC. The encoded protein is CASSLVGDSGYEQYF.